These 19 T cell receptor beta chains share one sample of origin, sequenced in a study of low-dose radiotherapy and immunotherapy resistance in tumors. Time point here: after trial treatment. Treatment of the sample: LDRT plus nivolumab, ipilimumab, low-dose cyclophosphamide and aspirin (RACIN trial). First-strand cDNA relied on TRAV- and TRBV-specific primers spanning alpha and beta chains. PCR amplification of the TCRs was performed with Phusion for 20 to 25 PCR cycles, and it relied on a constant-region primer together with a V-primer adapter. TCRdb independently ran MiXCR on the reads; one entry per CDR3 protein. Seen here are nearly 60,000 distinct CDR3 sequences, 23% observed once, and the top ten hold less than 7.5%. This material consisted of PBMCs, taken after low-dose radiotherapy plus immunotherapy. These receptor sequences come from a male donor with prostate cancer.

The table lists this clonotype with many counts. The V and J genes are TRBV19 and TRBJ1-2, with 8 nucleotides matching TRBD1. Germline-derived CDR1 and CDR2 are LNHDA and SQIVND (reference sequence). V was pared by 6 bases and J by 2 bases, with 2 bases of the junction left unmatched. This CDR3 comprises 13 residues. The CDR3 coding sequence is TGTGCCAGTAGGGACAGGGAGAACTATGGCTACACCTTC. Its translation: CASRDRENYGYTF. Filled out from reference TRBV19 and TRBJ1-2, the complete variable domain reads DGGITQSPKYLFRKEGQNVTLSCEQNLNHDAMYWYRQDPGQGLRLIYYSQIVNDFQKGDIAEGYSVSREKKESFPLTVTSAQKNPTAFYLCASRDRENYGYTFGSGTRLTVV.

In its sample, this clonotype was seen once. The V and J genes are TRBV11-2 and TRBJ2-1; TRBD1 might be the D (5 bases). Germline V lookup: CDR1 SGHAT, CDR2 FQNNGV. The CDR3 extends over 15 amino acids. V dropped 4 bases and J dropped 1 base, with 11 bases sitting between them. The CDR3 nucleotides read TGTGCCAGCAGCTCCCTCAGGGTGTCCTACAATGAGCAGTTCTTC. Protein product: CASSSLRVSYNEQFF.

Many counts were recorded for this clonotype. The V and J genes are TRBV29-1 and TRBJ2-2; D ambiguous. The CDR3 sequence is 12 residues long. Trimming stripped 8 bases from V and 4 bases from J, with 11 bases between. Germline CDR1 and CDR2: SQVTM and ANQGSEA. The DNA for the CDR3 is TGCAGCATGTACCAACGCACCGGGGAGCTGTTTTTT. Residues: CSMYQRTGELFF.

The table lists this clonotype with many counts. V gene TRBV14 combines with J gene TRBJ2-2; TRBD1 matches at 8 bases. The CDR3 has 17 amino acids. J was trimmed by 7 bases and V by 0 bases; bases with no gene match: 10. CDR1 SGHDN and CDR2 FVKESK come from the germline V gene. In DNA form, the CDR3 reads TGTGCCAGCAGCCAAGACTTGTGGACAGGGTCGGTCGGGGAGCTGTTTTTT. The encoded protein is CASSQDLWTGSVGELFF.

This clonotype came up many times. The chain employs TRBV6-2 or TRBV6-3 and TRBJ2-7; 9 bases map to TRBD2. The V and J ends lost 5 bases and 1 base, in that order; junction bases with no gene match: 9. Germline-derived CDR1 and CDR2 are MNHEY and SVGEGT. This CDR3 region has 16 residues. The CDR3: CASSLRLAAPSYEQYF. The CDR3 DNA reads as TGTGCCAGCAGTCTAAGACTAGCGGCACCATCCTACGAGCAGTACTTC.

This clonotype was detected ten times or more. The chain carries TRBV19 and TRBJ1-5; D ambiguous. CDR1 is LNHDA and CDR2 is SQIVND in the germline V gene (reference sequence). This CDR3 has 16 residues. The V gene lost 4 bases and the J gene lost 1 base, with 14 bases spanning the gap. CDR3 protein: CASSTVQVMSNQPQHF. The DNA of the CDR3 is TGTGCCAGTAGTACGGTGCAGGTCATGAGCAATCAGCCCCAGCATTTT.

As to this clonotype: This is likely an artifact of a read error, given a far larger clone one base away. This chain connects TRBV2 to TRBJ2-7; 8 bases agree with TRBD2. The CDR3 sequence is 14 residues long. CDR1 is SNHLY, CDR2 FYNNEI, per germline. CDR3 sequence reads: CARSLAGGRSEQYF. CDR3 nucleotide sequence: TGTGCCCGCAGCTTAGCCGGCGGGAGGAGCGAGCAGTACTTC.

This clonotype was counted only a few times. The rearrangement joins TRBV13 to TRBJ2-7; 7 bases are a match to TRBD1. Germline trimming cut 4 bases from V and 2 bases from J; bases unmatched to any gene: 5. The germline gives CDR1 PRHDT, CDR2 FYEKMQ (reference sequence). This CDR3 region has 14 residues. CDR3 loop: CASSSEQGAYEQYF. The CDR3 DNA reads as TGTGCCAGCAGCTCCGAGCAGGGGGCCTACGAGCAGTACTTC.

Turning to this clonotype: This likely traces to a read error, being one base from a far larger clone. The CDR3 protein is CARSLGGGAHYEQYF. The CDR3 DNA reads as TGTGCCCGCAGCTTGGGAGGGGGGGCCCACTACGAGCAGTACTTC. The gene calls are TRBV13 and TRBJ2-7; possible D gene TRBD2, 7 bases. Looked up from germline, CDR1 is PRHDT and CDR2 is FYEKMQ (reference sequence). The CDR3 contains 15 residues.

This clonotype was seen at least ten times. The rearrangement uses TRBV19 and TRBJ1-5; 7 bases fit TRBD1. Germline-derived CDR1 and CDR2 are LNHDA and SQIVND (reference sequence). The CDR3 is 14 amino acids. J lost 7 bases, V lost 6 bases, and 9 bases had no gene match. CDR3 bases: TGTGCCAGTAGGGTGAGACAGGGACGGCAGCCCCAGCATTTT. Translation gives CASRVRQGRQPQHF.

The V and J genes are TRBV4-3 and TRBJ2-1; possible D gene TRBD1, 5 bases. Germline CDR1 reads LGHNA; CDR2 reads YSLEER. The CDR3 length is 11 residues. Trimming stripped 8 bases from V and 9 bases from J, with 11 bases between. The CDR3 here is CASRPQGEQFF. CDR3 bases: TGCGCCAGCCGCCCCCAGGGTGAGCAGTTCTTC.

This clonotype was counted only a few times. The gene calls are TRBV4-3 and TRBJ2-4; 10 positions match TRBD2. Germline loops: CDR1 LGHNA, CDR2 YSLEER. This CDR3 is 18 amino acids long. V trimming: 0 bases; J trimming: 1 base; junction bases outside the gene matches: 6. DNA of the CDR3: TGCGCCAGCAGCCAAGACTCTAGCGGGGGTATGGCCAAAAACATTCAGTACTTC. It encodes CASSQDSSGGMAKNIQYF.

This clonotype was recorded many times. The V call is TRBV7-9, the J call TRBJ1-2, with D perhaps TRBD1 (5 bases). The CDR3 runs to 13 residues. Trimming removed 5 bases at V and 5 bases at J, with 12 bases between. Germline V CDR1 and CDR2: SEHNR, FQNEAQ (reference sequence). The CDR3 loop is CASSPGDGYGYTF. The CDR3 DNA reads TGTGCCAGCAGCCCCGGGGACGGGTATGGCTACACCTTC. Complete variable domain (other parts from reference TRBV7-9 and TRBJ1-2): DTGVSQNPRHKITKRGQNVTFRCDPISEHNRLYWYRQTLGQGPEFLTYFQNEAQLEKSRLLSDRFSAERPKGSFSTLEIQRTEQGDSAMYLCASSPGDGYGYTFGSGTRLTVV.

This clonotype was detected many times. The chain couples TRBV12-3 or TRBV12-4 to TRBJ2-5; D may match TRBD1 or TRBD2 (6 bases each). Trimming removed 5 bases from V and 0 bases from J, with 13 bases in between. The length of the CDR3 is 15 residues. The CDR3 nucleotides read TGTGCCAGCAGTCGACAGGCGGGGTACCAAGAGACCCAGTACTTC. Translation gives CASSRQAGYQETQYF.

The rearrangement uses TRBV13 and TRBJ2-5; TRBD2 agrees at 7 bases. The J segment lost 1 base and the V segment lost 2 bases, leaving 4 bases of the junction unmatched. Germline V gene sequence: CDR1 PRHDT, CDR2 FYEKMQ (reference sequence). CDR3 length equals 15 residues. In DNA form, the CDR3 reads TGTGCCAGCAGCTTAAGGCCTAGCGGCCAAGAGACCCAGTACTTC. Translation: CASSLRPSGQETQYF.

This clonotype was found many times. CDR3 residues: CASSLVGVRTDTQYF. The CDR3 nucleotides are TGTGCCAGCAGCTTAGTGGGGGTCCGGACAGATACGCAGTATTTT. The V and J genes are TRBV7-9 and TRBJ2-3; D could derive from TRBD1 or TRBD2 (5 bases each). Germline values: CDR1 SEHNR, CDR2 FQNEAQ (reference sequence). Trimming pared 1 base from V and 3 bases from J, leaving 11 bases between. The CDR3 loop spans 15 amino acids.

This clonotype was detected ten times or more. The chain recombines TRBV28 with TRBJ2-2, with D unclear. This CDR3 comprises 14 residues. Trimming left V 2 bases short and J 3 bases short, with 7 bases between. Germline V gene lookup returns CDR1 MDHEN and CDR2 SYDVKM. The CDR3 nucleotides read TGTGCCAGCAGTTTAGTAGTGGACACCGGGGAGCTGTTTTTT. This gives the protein CASSLVVDTGELFF.

A note on this clonotype: A read error likely explains this, since a far larger clone differs by one base. This chain joins TRBV7-9 and TRBJ2-1; D is unclear. V was pared by 4 bases and J by 5 bases, with 6 bases between. The CDR3 is made up of 12 amino acids. CDR1 is SEHNR, CDR2 FQNEAQ, per germline (reference sequence). The CDR3, as DNA: TGTGCCAGCAGCTCAAGTCACAATGAGCAGTTCTTC. Translated: CASSSSHNEQFF.

This clonotype was recorded at least ten times. The CDR3 DNA follows: TGTGCCAGCAGCAGGGATCCTTTCTCTGGGGCCAACGTCCTGACTTTC. It translates to CASSRDPFSGANVLTF. The chain carries TRBV11-2 and TRBJ2-6; no clear D. V was pared by 5 bases and J by 0 bases, with 11 bases between. CDR3 length: 16 residues. CDR1 SGHAT and CDR2 FQNNGV come from the germline V gene.